Following are 13 T cell receptor beta chains from one sample sequenced in a study of CD8+ T cells in alopecia areata. Treatment indicated: oral pan-JAK inhibitor, 5-10 mg twice daily. The authors extracted RNA and reverse transcribed it into cDNA as the sequencing template. The assay was immunoSEQ multiplex PCR, and TCRdb's table has in-frame clones only and misses some. Of roughly 280,000 clones listed, 45% to 70% were seen once; the top ten hold 0.93%. The sample here was CD4+ T cells sorted from blood, taken at week 52, from a patient treated with tofacitinib. The receptor source for this set is a human donor with alopecia areata.

This clone has more than one count but fewer than ten. This chain uses TRBV14 with TRBJ1-6; D call uncertain. Trimming left V 5 bases short and J 9 bases short, with 14 bases between. The germline CDR1 and CDR2 sequences are SGHDN and FVKESK. This CDR3 spans 14 amino acids. The CDR3 sequence is CASSAGRSVSPLHF. CDR3 in DNA: TGTGCCAGCAGCGCCGGGAGGAGTGTTTCACCCCTCCACTTT. Based on the CDR3 plus reference TRBV14 and TRBJ1-6, the full variable domain is EAGVTQFPSHSVIEKGQTVTLRCDPISGHDNLYWYRRVMGKEIKFLLHFVKESKQDESGMPNNRFLAERTGGTYSTLKVQPAELEDSGVYFCASSAGRSVSPLHFGNGTRLTVT.

J is TRBJ2-3 and V is TRBV27; 7 positions match TRBD2. The V segment lost 11 bases and the J segment 3 bases; nucleotides outside the gene matches: 17. The CDR3 has 16 amino acids. The germline gives CDR1 MNHEY, CDR2 SMNVEV (reference sequence). The CDR3 sequence: CAGGALGRDFTDTQYF. CDR3 in DNA: TGTGCCGGCGGCGCCCTGGGGAGGGATTTTACAGATACGCAGTATTTT.

The J gene is TRBJ1-5, the V gene TRBV9, with D possibly matching TRBD1 (5 bases). The CDR3 runs 15 residues. Germline V gives CDR1 SGDLS, CDR2 YYNGEE. Trimming left V 3 bases short and J 3 bases short, with 13 bases between. CDR3 sequence (DNA): TGTGCCAGCAGCGGCACAGGACAACCCAATCAGCCCCAGCATTTT. Its protein product is CASSGTGQPNQPQHF.

The chain couples TRBV29-1 to TRBJ2-4; D not certain. The CDR3 has 14 residues. The ends were cut back, 4 bases at V and 0 bases at J, with 10 bases in the middle. CDR1 SQVTM and CDR2 ANQGSEA come from the germline V gene. CDR3 nucleotides: TGCAGCGTTGGGTTCTTGGGAGCCAAAAACATTCAGTACTTC. Translation: CSVGFLGAKNIQYF.

The chain uses TRBV4-3 and TRBJ2-2; D remains unclear. CDR3 length: 15 amino acids. Germline-derived CDR1 and CDR2 are LGHNA and YSLEER. Between the trimmed V and J ends, which lost 3 bases and 0 bases, there was a span of 8 bases. CDR3 nucleotide sequence: TGCGCCAGCAGCCAGGCTACAGCGAACACCGGGGAGCTGTTTTTT. Its protein is CASSQATANTGELFF.

The rearrangement links TRBV7-2 to TRBJ2-7; possibly TRBD1 or TRBD2 for D (5 bases each). CDR3 length equals 15 residues. Per the germline V gene, CDR1 is SGHTA and CDR2 is FQGNSA. Trimming pared 1 base from V and 0 bases from J, leaving 10 bases between. CDR3 in amino acids: CASSLEAGTSYEQYF. CDR3 DNA: TGTGCCAGCAGCTTAGAGGCAGGGACCTCCTACGAGCAGTACTTC.

This chain connects TRBV29-1 to TRBJ1-6; D uncertain. CDR1 is SQVTM and CDR2 is ANQGSEA in the germline V gene. The V end was cut by 4 bases, the J end by 6 bases, with 10 bases between. The CDR3 is 13 amino acids. The CDR3 here is CSVAVEGNSPLHF. CDR3 DNA sequence: TGCAGCGTTGCGGTGGAGGGTAATTCACCCCTCCACTTT. Supplemented by reference TRBV29-1 and TRBJ1-6, the full variable domain reads SAVISQKPSRDICQRGTSLTIQCQVDSQVTMMFWYRQQPGQSLTLIATANQGSEATYESGFVIDKFPISRPNLTFSTLTVSNMSPEDSSIYLCSVAVEGNSPLHFGNGTRLTVT.

This rearrangement joins TRBV25-1 to TRBJ1-6; D is uncertain. Deletions cut 1 base from V and 9 bases from J, with 7 bases between. Germline values: CDR1 MGHDK, CDR2 SYGVNS. The CDR3 extends over 13 amino acids. CDR3 coding DNA: TGTGCCAGCAGTGAATTTACGGGTTCACCCCTCCACTTT. It specifies CASSEFTGSPLHF.

V and J are TRBV5-1 and TRBJ2-1, with a tentative D call TRBD2 (5 bases). This CDR3 has 16 residues. The germline CDR1 and CDR2 sequences are SGHRS and YFSETQ. The V end lost 0 bases, the J end lost 5 bases, and 15 bases lay between the germline ends. The CDR3 loop is CASSLVPGRWDNEQFF. CDR3 nucleotides: TGCGCCAGCAGCTTGGTTCCGGGAAGGTGGGACAATGAGCAGTTCTTC. Based on the CDR3 plus reference TRBV5-1 and TRBJ2-1, the full variable domain is KAGVTQTPRYLIKTRGQQVTLSCSPISGHRSVSWYQQTPGQGLQFLFEYFSETQRNKGNFPGRFSGRQFSNSRSEMNVSTLELGDSALYLCASSLVPGRWDNEQFFGPGTRLTVL.

The chain couples TRBV2 to TRBJ2-2; possible D gene TRBD1, 6 bases. Germline assignment: CDR1 SNHLY and CDR2 FYNNEI. The CDR3 is 14 residues long. Trimming removed 7 bases from V and 4 bases from J, with 13 bases in between. CDR3 sequence (DNA): TGTGCCAGCACGCAAAAAGGGGGCACCGGGGAGCTGTTTTTT. Translation gives CASTQKGGTGELFF.

The chain employs TRBV29-1 and TRBJ2-3; D call uncertain. Per germline, CDR1 SQVTM and CDR2 ANQGSEA. Trimming cost V 4 bases and J 0 bases, with 8 bases left between them. The CDR3 extends over 13 amino acids. The DNA of the CDR3 is TGCAGCGTTGGGGGAACTAGCACAGATACGCAGTATTTT. Its translation is CSVGGTSTDTQYF.

This clone showed up just a few times. V gene TRBV29-1 combines with J gene TRBJ2-3; D possibly matches TRBD1 or TRBD2 (5 bases each). CDR3 size: 15 residues. CDR1 is SQVTM and CDR2 is ANQGSEA in the germline V gene. V shed 6 bases and J shed 1 base, with 17 bases lying between them. The chain's CDR3 is CSVAEIGAGTDTQYF. CDR3 coding DNA: TGCAGCGTGGCCGAGATCGGGGCTGGCACAGATACGCAGTATTTT.

The chain is built from TRBV30 and TRBJ2-3, with a tentative D call TRBD1 (6 bases). Germline CDR1 and CDR2: GTSNPN and SVGIG (reference sequence). The CDR3 totals 13 residues. Between the trimmed V and J ends, which lost 7 bases and 4 bases, there was a span of 15 bases. CDR3 loop: CASIGGGPDTQYF. The CDR3, as DNA: TGTGCCTCCATAGGGGGTGGTCCAGATACGCAGTATTTT.